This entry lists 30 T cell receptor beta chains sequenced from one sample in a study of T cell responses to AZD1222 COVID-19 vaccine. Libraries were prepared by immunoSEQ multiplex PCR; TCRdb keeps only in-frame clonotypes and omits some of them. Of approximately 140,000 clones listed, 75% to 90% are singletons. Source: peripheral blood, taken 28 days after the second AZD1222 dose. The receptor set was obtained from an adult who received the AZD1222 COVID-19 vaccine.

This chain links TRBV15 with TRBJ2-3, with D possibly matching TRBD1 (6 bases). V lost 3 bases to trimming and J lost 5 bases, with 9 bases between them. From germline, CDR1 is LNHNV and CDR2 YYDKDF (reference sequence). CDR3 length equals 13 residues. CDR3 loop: CATSSRQEDTQYF. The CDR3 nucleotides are TGTGCCACCAGCAGCCGACAGGAAGATACGCAGTATTTT.

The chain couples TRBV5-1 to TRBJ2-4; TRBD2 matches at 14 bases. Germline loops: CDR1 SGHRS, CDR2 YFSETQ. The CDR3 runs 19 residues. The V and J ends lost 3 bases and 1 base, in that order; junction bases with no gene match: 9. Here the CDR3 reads CASSSGGTSGSWAKNIQYF. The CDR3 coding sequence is TGCGCCAGCAGCTCCGGGGGGACTAGCGGGAGCTGGGCCAAAAACATTCAGTACTTC.

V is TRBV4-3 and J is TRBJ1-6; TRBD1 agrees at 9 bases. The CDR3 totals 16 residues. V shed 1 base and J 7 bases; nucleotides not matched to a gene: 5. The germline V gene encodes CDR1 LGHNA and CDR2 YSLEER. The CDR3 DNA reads TGCGCCAGCAGCCAAGTGCTCGGGACAGGGAATTCACCCCTCCACTTT. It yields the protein CASSQVLGTGNSPLHF.

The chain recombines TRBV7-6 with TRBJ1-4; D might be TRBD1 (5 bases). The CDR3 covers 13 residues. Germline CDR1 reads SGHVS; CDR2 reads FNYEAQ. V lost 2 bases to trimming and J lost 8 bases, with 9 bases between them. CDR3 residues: CASSLWDGEKLFF. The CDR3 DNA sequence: TGTGCCAGCAGCTTATGGGACGGGGAAAAACTGTTTTTT.

The CDR3 sequence is CASSPVLGTGNTIYF. The CDR3 bases are TGTGCCAGCAGCCCGGTCCTGGGAACCGGAAACACCATATATTTT. This rearrangement joins TRBV6-5 to TRBJ1-3; D ambiguous. Germline CDR1 reads MNHEY; CDR2 reads SVGAGI. CDR3 length: 15 amino acids. Trimming took off 6 bases at V and 4 bases at J, with 16 bases between the two ends.

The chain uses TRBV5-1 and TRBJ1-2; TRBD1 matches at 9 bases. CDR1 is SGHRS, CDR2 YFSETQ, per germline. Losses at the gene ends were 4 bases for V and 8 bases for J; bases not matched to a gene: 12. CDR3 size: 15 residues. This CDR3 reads CASSLGDRGWRGYTF. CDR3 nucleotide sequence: TGCGCCAGCAGCCTTGGCGACAGGGGGTGGCGAGGCTACACCTTC.

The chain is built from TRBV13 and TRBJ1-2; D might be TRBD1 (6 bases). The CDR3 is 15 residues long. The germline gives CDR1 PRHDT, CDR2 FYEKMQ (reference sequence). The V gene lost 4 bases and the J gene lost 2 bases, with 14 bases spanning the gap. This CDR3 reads CASSSWQGRNYGYTF. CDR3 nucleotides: TGTGCCAGCAGCTCCTGGCAGGGGAGGAACTATGGCTACACCTTC. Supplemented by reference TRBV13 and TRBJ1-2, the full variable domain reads AAGVIQSPRHLIKEKRETATLKCYPIPRHDTVYWYQQGPGQDPQFLISFYEKMQSDKGSIPDRFSAQQFSDYHSELNMSSLELGDSALYFCASSSWQGRNYGYTFGSGTRLTVV.

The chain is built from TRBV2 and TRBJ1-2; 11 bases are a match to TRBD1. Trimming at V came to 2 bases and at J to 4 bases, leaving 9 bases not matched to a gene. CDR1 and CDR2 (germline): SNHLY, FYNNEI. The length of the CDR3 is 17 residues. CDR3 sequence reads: CASSENGQGAGVYGYTF. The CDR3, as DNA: TGTGCCAGCAGTGAAAACGGACAGGGGGCGGGAGTCTATGGCTACACCTTC.

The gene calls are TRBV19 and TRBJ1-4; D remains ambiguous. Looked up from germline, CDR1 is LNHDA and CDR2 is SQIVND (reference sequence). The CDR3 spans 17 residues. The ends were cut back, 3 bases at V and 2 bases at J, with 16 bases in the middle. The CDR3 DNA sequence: TGTGCCAGTAGTATCCGGCAGCGGCCGGCGACTAATGAAAAACTGTTTTTT. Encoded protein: CASSIRQRPATNEKLFF.

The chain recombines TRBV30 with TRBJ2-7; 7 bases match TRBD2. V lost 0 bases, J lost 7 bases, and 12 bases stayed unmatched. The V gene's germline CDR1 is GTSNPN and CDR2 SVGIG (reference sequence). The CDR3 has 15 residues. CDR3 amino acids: CAWSVIPLARGEQYF. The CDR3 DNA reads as TGTGCCTGGAGTGTAATCCCACTAGCGCGCGGAGAGCAGTACTTC.

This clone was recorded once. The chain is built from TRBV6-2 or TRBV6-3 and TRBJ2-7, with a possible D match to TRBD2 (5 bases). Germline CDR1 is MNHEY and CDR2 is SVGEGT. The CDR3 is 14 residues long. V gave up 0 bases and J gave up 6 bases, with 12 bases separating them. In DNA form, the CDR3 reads TGTGCCAGCAGTTACTCGAGGGTGTCGATCGAGCAGTACTTC. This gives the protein CASSYSRVSIEQYF.

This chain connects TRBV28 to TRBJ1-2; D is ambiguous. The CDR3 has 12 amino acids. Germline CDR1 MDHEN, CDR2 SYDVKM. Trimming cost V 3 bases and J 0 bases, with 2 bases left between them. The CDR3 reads CASSFPNYGYTF. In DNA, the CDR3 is TGTGCCAGCAGTTTCCCTAACTATGGCTACACCTTC.

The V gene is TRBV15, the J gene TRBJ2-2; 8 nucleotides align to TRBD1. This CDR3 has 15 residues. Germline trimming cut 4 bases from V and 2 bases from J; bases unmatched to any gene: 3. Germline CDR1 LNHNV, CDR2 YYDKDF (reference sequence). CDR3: CATSKDRVNTGELFF. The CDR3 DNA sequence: TGTGCCACCAGCAAGGACAGGGTTAACACCGGGGAGCTGTTTTTT.

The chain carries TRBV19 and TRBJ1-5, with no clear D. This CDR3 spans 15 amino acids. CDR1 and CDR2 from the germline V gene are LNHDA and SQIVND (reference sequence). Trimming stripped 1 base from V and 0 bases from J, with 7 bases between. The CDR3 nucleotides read TGTGCCAGTAGTATAGGGAGAAATAGCAATCAGCCCCAGCATTTT. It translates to CASSIGRNSNQPQHF.

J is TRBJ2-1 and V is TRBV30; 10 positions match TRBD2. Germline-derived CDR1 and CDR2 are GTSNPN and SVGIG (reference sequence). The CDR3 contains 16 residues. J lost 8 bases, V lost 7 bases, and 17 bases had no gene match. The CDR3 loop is CALGLAPAKPTDEQFF. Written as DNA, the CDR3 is TGTGCCTTGGGACTAGCGCCAGCTAAACCAACGGATGAGCAGTTCTTC. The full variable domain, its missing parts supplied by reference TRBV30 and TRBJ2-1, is SQTIHQWPATLVQPVGSPLSLECTVEGTSNPNLYWYRQAAGRGLQLLFYSVGIGQISSEVPQNLSASRPQDRQFILSSKKLLLSDSGFYLCALGLAPAKPTDEQFFGPGTRLTVL.

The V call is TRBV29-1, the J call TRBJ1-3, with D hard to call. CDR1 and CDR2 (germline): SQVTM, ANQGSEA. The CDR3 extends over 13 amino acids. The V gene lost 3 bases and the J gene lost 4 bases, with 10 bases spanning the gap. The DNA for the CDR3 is TGCAGCGTTGACCTGGGTTCGGGAAACACCATATATTTT. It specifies CSVDLGSGNTIYF.

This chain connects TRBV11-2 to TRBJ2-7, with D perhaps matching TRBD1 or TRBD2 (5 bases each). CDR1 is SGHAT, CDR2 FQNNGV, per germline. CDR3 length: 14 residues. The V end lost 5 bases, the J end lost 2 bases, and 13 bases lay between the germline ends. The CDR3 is CASSPHRDAYEQYV. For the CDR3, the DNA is TGTGCCAGCAGCCCACATAGGGACGCCTACGAGCAGTACGTC.

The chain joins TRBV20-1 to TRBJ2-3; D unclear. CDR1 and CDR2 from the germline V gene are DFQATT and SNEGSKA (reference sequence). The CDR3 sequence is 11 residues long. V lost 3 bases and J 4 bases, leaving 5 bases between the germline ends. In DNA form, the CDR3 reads TGCAGTGCTAGTACAGCAGATACGCAGTATTTT. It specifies CSASTADTQYF.

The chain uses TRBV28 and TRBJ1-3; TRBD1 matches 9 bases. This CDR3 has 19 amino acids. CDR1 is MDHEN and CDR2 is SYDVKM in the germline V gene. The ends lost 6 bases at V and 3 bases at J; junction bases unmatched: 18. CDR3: CASSPRDRVRPGFGNTIYF. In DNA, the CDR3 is TGTGCCAGCAGCCCTAGGGACAGGGTAAGGCCCGGGTTTGGAAACACCATATATTTT.

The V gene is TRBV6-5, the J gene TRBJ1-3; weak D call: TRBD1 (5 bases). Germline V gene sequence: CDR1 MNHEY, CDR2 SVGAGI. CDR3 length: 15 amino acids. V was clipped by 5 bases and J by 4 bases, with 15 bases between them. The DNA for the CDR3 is TGTGCCAGCAGTCTCAGGGAAGGCTCCGGAAACACCATATATTTT. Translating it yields CASSLREGSGNTIYF.

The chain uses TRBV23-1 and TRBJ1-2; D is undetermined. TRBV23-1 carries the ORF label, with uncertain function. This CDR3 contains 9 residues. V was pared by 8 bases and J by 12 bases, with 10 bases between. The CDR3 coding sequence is TGCGCCAGCGTCGTTGAAAACACCTTC. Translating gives CASVVENTF.

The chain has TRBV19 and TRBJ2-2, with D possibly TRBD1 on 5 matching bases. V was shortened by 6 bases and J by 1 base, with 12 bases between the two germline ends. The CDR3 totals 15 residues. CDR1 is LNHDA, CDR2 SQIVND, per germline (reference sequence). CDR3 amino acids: CASRIQTGNTGELFF. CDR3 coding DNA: TGTGCCAGTAGGATTCAAACAGGGAACACCGGGGAGCTGTTTTTT.

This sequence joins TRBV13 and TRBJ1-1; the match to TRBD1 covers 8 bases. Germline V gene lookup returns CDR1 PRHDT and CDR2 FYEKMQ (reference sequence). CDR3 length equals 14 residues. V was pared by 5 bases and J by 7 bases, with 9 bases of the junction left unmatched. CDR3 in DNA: TGTGCCAGCAGCCTTACAGGGGGGTCCCTTGAAGCTTTCTTT. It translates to CASSLTGGSLEAFF.

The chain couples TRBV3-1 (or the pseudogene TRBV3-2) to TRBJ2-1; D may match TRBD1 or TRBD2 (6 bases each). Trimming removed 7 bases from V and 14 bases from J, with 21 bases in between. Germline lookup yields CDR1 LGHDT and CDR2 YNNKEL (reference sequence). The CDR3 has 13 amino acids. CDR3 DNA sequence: TGTGCCAGCAACCGGGGGCAAGAGCAATCGAAGTTCTTC. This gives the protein CASNRGQEQSKFF.

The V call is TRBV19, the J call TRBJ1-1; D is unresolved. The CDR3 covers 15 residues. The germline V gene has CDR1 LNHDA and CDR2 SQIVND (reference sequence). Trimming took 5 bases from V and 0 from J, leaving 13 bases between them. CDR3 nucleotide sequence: TGTGCCAGTAGTCGGGGATCAGCGGTGAACACTGAAGCTTTCTTT. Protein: CASSRGSAVNTEAFF.

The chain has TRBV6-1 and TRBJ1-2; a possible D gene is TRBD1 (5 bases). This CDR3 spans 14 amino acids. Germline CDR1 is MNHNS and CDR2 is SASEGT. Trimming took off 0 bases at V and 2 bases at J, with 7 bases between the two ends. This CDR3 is CASSEAGGNYGYTF. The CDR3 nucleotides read TGTGCCAGCAGTGAAGCTGGGGGAAACTATGGCTACACCTTC.

The CDR3 protein is CASSLATSPLHF. The CDR3 region has the DNA TGTGCCAGCAGCTTAGCGACTTCACCCCTCCACTTT. This chain uses TRBV7-8 with TRBJ1-6; D unresolved. Germline CDR1 and CDR2: SGHVS and FQNEAQ. The CDR3 is 12 amino acids. Trimming stripped 0 bases from V and 9 bases from J, with 3 bases between. Looking up the rest from reference TRBV7-8 and TRBJ1-6 gives the full variable domain: GAGVSQSPRYKVAKRGQDVALRCDPISGHVSLFWYQQALGQGPEFLTYFQNEAQLDKSGLPSDRFFAERPEGSVSTLKIQRTQQEDSAVYLCASSLATSPLHFGNGTRLTVT.

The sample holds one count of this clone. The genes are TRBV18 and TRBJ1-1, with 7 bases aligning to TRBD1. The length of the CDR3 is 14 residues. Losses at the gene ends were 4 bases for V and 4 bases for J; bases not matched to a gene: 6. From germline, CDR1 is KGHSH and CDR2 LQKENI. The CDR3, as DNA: TGTGCCAGCTCACGTAACAGGGGTGGCACTGAAGCTTTCTTT. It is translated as CASSRNRGGTEAFF.

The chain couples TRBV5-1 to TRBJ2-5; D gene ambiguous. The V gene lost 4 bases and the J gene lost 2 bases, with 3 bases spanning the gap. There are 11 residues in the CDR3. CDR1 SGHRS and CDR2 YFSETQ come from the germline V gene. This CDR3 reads CASSEQETQYF. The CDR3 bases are TGCGCCAGCAGCGAACAAGAGACCCAGTACTTC.

The CDR3: CASSPGGGNSEKLFF. The DNA of the CDR3 is TGTGCCAGCAGTCCAGGGGGGGGAAACAGCGAAAAACTGTTTTTT. J is TRBJ1-4 and V is TRBV6-5, with 7 bases that match TRBD1. Per the germline V gene, CDR1 is MNHEY and CDR2 is SVGAGI. The trim removed 5 bases at V and 8 bases at J, leaving 11 bases unmatched. The CDR3 is made up of 15 amino acids.